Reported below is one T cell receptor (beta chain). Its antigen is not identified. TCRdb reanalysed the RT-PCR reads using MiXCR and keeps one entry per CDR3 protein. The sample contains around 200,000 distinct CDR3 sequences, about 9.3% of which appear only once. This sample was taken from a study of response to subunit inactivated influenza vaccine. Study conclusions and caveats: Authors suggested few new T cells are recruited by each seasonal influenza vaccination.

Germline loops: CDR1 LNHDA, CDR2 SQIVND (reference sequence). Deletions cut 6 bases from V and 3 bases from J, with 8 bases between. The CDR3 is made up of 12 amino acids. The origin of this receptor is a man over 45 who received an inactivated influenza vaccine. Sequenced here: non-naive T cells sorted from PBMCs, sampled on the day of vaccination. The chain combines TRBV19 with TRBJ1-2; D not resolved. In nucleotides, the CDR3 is TGTGCCAGTAGGTGGCAGGACTATGGCTACACCTTC. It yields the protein CASRWQDYGYTF. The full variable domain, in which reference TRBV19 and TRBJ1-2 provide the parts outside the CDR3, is DGGITQSPKYLFRKEGQNVTLSCEQNLNHDAMYWYRQDPGQGLRLIYYSQIVNDFQKGDIAEGYSVSREKKESFPLTVTSAQKNPTAFYLCASRWQDYGYTFGSGTRLTVV.